One T cell receptor (beta chain) is described in this entry. The antigen is unknown. This sample is part of a study of cytomegalovirus exposure and HLA in healthy donors. Study observations and caveats: The study listed approximately 160 cytomegalovirus-associated TCR beta chains. TCR beta sequences reportedly predicted most subjects' HLA-A and HLA-B alleles accurately. In presence/absence analyses, roughly uniform sequencing depth across donors was assumed.

With 5 bases removed from V and 3 bases from J, the gap between germline ends came to 16 bases. Germline CDR1 SGHTA, CDR2 FQGNSA. This CDR3 is built from 15 residues. Use of 60 Vbeta and 13 Jbeta primers characterized the PCR. Sequencing was performed with immunoSEQ multiplex PCR; in TCRdb, only in-frame clones are kept and a portion is missing. The sample consists of some 140,000 clones, approximately 80% of them appearing once. The sequence was obtained from a man aged 25-40 years in good health and CMV-seronegative. The specimen was PBMCs. This chain connects TRBV7-2 to TRBJ1-1; D unclear. This CDR3 reads CASSPLGSEDTEAFF. CDR3 DNA: TGTGCCAGCAGCCCTCTGGGGAGCGAGGACACTGAAGCTTTCTTT. Together with reference TRBV7-2 and TRBJ1-1, the CDR3 gives the full variable domain: GAGVSQSPSNKVTEKGKDVELRCDPISGHTALYWYRQSLGQGLEFLIYFQGNSAPDKSGLPSDRFSAERTGGSVSTLTIQRTQQEDSAVYLCASSPLGSEDTEAFFGQGTRLTVV.